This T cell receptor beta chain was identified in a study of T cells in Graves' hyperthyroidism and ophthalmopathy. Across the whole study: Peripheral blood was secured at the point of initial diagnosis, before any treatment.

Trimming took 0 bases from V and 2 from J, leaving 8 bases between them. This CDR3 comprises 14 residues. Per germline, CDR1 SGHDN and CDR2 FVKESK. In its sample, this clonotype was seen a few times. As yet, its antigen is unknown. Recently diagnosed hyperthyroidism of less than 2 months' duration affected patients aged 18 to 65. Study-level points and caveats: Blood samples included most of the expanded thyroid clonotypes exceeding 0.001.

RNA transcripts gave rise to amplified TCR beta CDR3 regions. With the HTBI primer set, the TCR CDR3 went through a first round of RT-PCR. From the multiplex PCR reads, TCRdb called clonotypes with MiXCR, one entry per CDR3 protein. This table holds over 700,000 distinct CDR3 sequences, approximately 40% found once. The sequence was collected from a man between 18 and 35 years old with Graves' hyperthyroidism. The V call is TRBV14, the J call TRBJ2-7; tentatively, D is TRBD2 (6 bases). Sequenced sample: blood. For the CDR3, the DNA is TGTGCCAGCAGCCAAGAAGGCGGGGCCTACGAGCAGTACTTC. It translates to CASSQEGGAYEQYF.